Listed below are T cell receptor beta chains from one sample, sequenced in a study of blood T cell repertoires in COVID-19. Repertoires were generated with immunoSEQ multiplex PCR, while TCRdb's copy carries only in-frame clones and drops some. The table lists about 220,000 clones, more than 70% of them singletons. The sample was peripheral blood. These receptors were collected from an elderly woman with acute or convalescent COVID-19. CDR3s include the opening cysteine and the closing phenylalanine or tryptophan. The D gene is left open where the match is weak. A row's size may be missing; if present it is once, few, many or a size class.

d_call j_call clone_size v_call cdr3_aa cdr3_nt
TRBD1 TRBJ1-1 - TRBV6-5 CASRSRGPTEAFF TGTGCCAGCCGTAGCAGGGGGCCCACTGAAGCTTTCTTT
- TRBJ1-2 - TRBV6-5 CASRRTANYGYTF TGTGCCAGCAGGCGGACAGCTAACTATGGCTACACCTTC
- TRBJ1-1 - TRBV19 CASSPAGGNTEAFF TGTGCCAGTAGTCCGGCCGGAGGGAACACTGAAGCTTTCTTT
TRBD2 TRBJ2-5 - TRBV14 CASSPGLFETQYF TGTGCCAGCAGCCCGGGACTATTCGAGACCCAGTACTTC
- TRBJ1-2 - TRBV3-1/TRBV3-2 CASSQGQIDFDGYTF TGTGCCAGCAGCCAAGGACAGATTGATTTCGATGGCTACACCTTC
- TRBJ2-5 - TRBV4-3 CASSQHLATQETQYF TGCGCCAGCAGCCAGCACCTAGCGACCCAAGAGACCCAGTACTTC
TRBD2 TRBJ2-1 - TRBV15 CATSSGFAGGSYNEQFF TGTGCCACCAGCAGTGGATTCGCGGGGGGTTCCTACAATGAGCAGTTCTTC
- TRBJ1-1 - TRBV2 CASSGWSGNTEAFF TGTGCCAGCAGTGGTTGGTCGGGGAACACTGAAGCTTTCTTT
- TRBJ1-1 - TRBV6-5 CASRNLPQVNTEAFF TGTGCCAGCAGAAACCTACCCCAGGTTAACACTGAAGCTTTCTTT
TRBD2 TRBJ2-5 - TRBV13 CASSLGRGASRETQYF TGTGCCAGCAGCTTAGGGCGGGGGGCCTCCCGGGAGACCCAGTACTTC
- TRBJ2-5 - TRBV10-3 CAPQPEDQETQYF TGTGCCCCCCAGCCGGAGGACCAAGAGACCCAGTACTTC
- TRBJ2-3 once TRBV19 CASTLGSTDTQYF TGTGCCAGTACCCTCGGGAGCACAGATACGCAGTATTTT
- TRBJ2-7 - TRBV11-3 CASSRRVSYEQYF TGTGCCAGCAGCCGCAGGGTTTCCTACGAGCAGTACTTC
- TRBJ1-1 - TRBV3-1/TRBV3-2 CASSKQDTEAFF TGTGCCAGCAGCAAACAGGACACTGAAGCTTTCTTT
- TRBJ1-1 few TRBV5-1 CASSSEWRTEAFF TGCGCCAGCAGCTCGGAGTGGCGCACTGAAGCTTTCTTT
- TRBJ1-2 - TRBV3-1/TRBV3-2 CASSLLGGNYGYTF TGTGCCAGCAGCCTGCTGGGAGGAAACTATGGCTACACCTTC
- TRBJ1-3 - TRBV3-1/TRBV3-2 CASSHRAYGDTIYF TGTGCCAGCAGCCACAGGGCCTATGGAGACACCATATATTTT